This TCR beta chain was found in a study of blood T cell repertoires in COVID-19. Clones were read by immunoSEQ multiplex PCR, and TCRdb kept only the in-frame ones, dropping some. The data show some 360,000 clones, roughly 90% seen once. Germline lookup yields CDR1 SGHRS and CDR2 YFSETQ. V was pared by 0 bases and J by 5 bases, with 21 bases between. The CDR3 is made up of 19 amino acids. The sequenced material came from peripheral blood. The chain couples TRBV5-1 to TRBJ1-6; D might be TRBD1 (6 bases). This TCR was recovered from a woman between 55 and 75 years old with COVID-19, enrolled during active disease. The CDR3 here is CASSLESAGEFFHNSPLHF. The CDR3 DNA is TGCGCCAGCAGCTTGGAGTCGGCAGGGGAGTTTTTCCATAATTCACCCCTCCACTTT. Supplemented by reference TRBV5-1 and TRBJ1-6, the full variable domain reads KAGVTQTPRYLIKTRGQQVTLSCSPISGHRSVSWYQQTPGQGLQFLFEYFSETQRNKGNFPGRFSGRQFSNSRSEMNVSTLELGDSALYLCASSLESAGEFFHNSPLHFGNGTRLTVT.